This TCR beta chain appears in the sequencing data of a study of blood T cell repertoires in COVID-19. About the study: From the United States, Italy and Spain came samples of acute and convalescent COVID-19. Sample material is recorded as cDNA or gDNA derived from T cells, B-cell-depleted T cells, or PBMCs.

Under the authors' procedure: Estimates of nucleated cell counts were drawn from the amplification of reference gene primers. Sequenced by immunoSEQ multiplex PCR; TCRdb stores in-frame clones only, minus some. For V, J and clone size, that table is used; D and trimming come from the DNA. In the table there are approximately 80,000 clones, roughly four fifths of which are singletons. Germline values: CDR1 SGHTA, CDR2 FQGNSA. This CDR3 is built from 15 residues. With 4 bases removed from V and 2 bases from J, the gap between germline ends came to 13 bases. The sequencing input was peripheral blood. This TCR was sampled from a man between 60 and 75 years old with acute or convalescent COVID-19. The genes are TRBV7-2 and TRBJ2-3; D might be TRBD2 (5 bases). In DNA, the CDR3 is TGTGCCAGCAGCTCTAGAGAGACTAACACAGATACGCAGTATTTT. Translation: CASSSRETNTDTQYF.